Following are 14 T cell receptor beta chains from one sample sequenced in a study of T cells expressing NK-cell markers. Each CDR3 protein gets one entry in TCRdb, which reprocessed the 5' RACE reads and gives no DNA. The repertoire table contains approximately 110,000 distinct CDR3 sequences. Sample: blood T cells: a sorted CD56 or NKG2C T cell subset, CD4+ or CD8+ T cells, or bulk PBMC T cells (not recorded which). These receptor sequences come from a woman aged 18-69 years in good health.

CDR3 region: CASSSTGSSTEAFF. This chain connects TRBV27 to TRBJ1-1. CDR3 length equals 14 residues. CDR1 and CDR2 from the germline V gene are MNHEY and SMNVEV (reference sequence).

CDR3 sequence: CASRVSGSGDNEQFF. The gene calls are TRBV12-3 or TRBV12-4 and TRBJ2-1. CDR3 length: 15 amino acids.

The CDR3 is CASSEFQGANGELFF. The chain links TRBV25-1 to TRBJ2-2; TCRdb picks TRBD1, but there is no DNA to check that call. Germline CDR1 MGHDK, CDR2 SYGVNS. CDR3 length: 15 residues.

This sequence joins TRBV19 and TRBJ2-2; as DNA is missing, the TRBD2 call by TCRdb cannot be tested. The V gene's germline CDR1 is LNHDA and CDR2 SQIVND (reference sequence). This CDR3 region has 16 residues. CDR3 residues: CASSFLPGLAPGELFF.

The rearrangement uses TRBV7-3 and TRBJ2-7; TCRdb names TRBD1, which stays unverified in the absence of DNA. Germline-derived CDR1 and CDR2 are SGHTA and FQGTGA. The CDR3 consists of 14 residues. The CDR3 here is CASSLGGVIYEQYF.

V is TRBV4-3 and J is TRBJ2-3; the TRBD2 assignment by TCRdb is unverifiable without DNA. Germline lookup yields CDR1 LGHNA and CDR2 YSLEER. This CDR3 region has 16 residues. CDR3 protein: CASSQWTSGGTDTQYF.

The chain uses TRBV11-2 and TRBJ2-1. Germline V gene data show CDR1 as SGHAT and CDR2 as FQNNGV. This CDR3 spans 11 amino acids. Here the CDR3 reads CASSLMAEQFF.

The genes are TRBV11-2 and TRBJ2-3. The CDR3 sequence is 12 residues long. From germline, CDR1 is SGHAT and CDR2 FQNNGV. CDR3 residues: CASTVGTDTQYF. The full variable domain, rest sourced from reference TRBV11-2 and TRBJ2-3, is EAGVAQSPRYKIIEKRQSVAFWCNPISGHATLYWYQQILGQGPKLLIQFQNNGVVDDSQLPKDRFSAERLKGVDSTLKIQPAKLEDSAVYLCASTVGTDTQYFGPGTRLTVL.

V gene TRBV20-1 combines with J gene TRBJ1-5; TCRdb calls TRBD1, which cannot be checked without DNA. This CDR3 region has 19 residues. In germline, CDR1 is DFQATT, CDR2 SNEGSKA (reference sequence). CDR3 sequence reads: CSASRGIDGGQKSNQPQHF.

The J gene is TRBJ2-2, the V gene TRBV9; TCRdb reports TRBD1, a call that lacks DNA to check it against. This CDR3 region has 16 residues. Germline V gives CDR1 SGDLS, CDR2 YYNGEE. CDR3: CASSAPGQGNTGELFF.

The chain links TRBV29-1 to TRBJ2-7; checking the TCRdb D call of TRBD1 is not possible without DNA. CDR1 SQVTM and CDR2 ANQGSEA come from the germline V gene. The CDR3 sequence is 13 residues long. CDR3 region: CSAVTGRSYEQYF.

This sequence joins TRBV20-1 and TRBJ1-5; the TRBD1 assignment by TCRdb is unverifiable without DNA. Germline V gene sequence: CDR1 DFQATT, CDR2 SNEGSKA (reference sequence). The CDR3 length is 14 residues. The CDR3 loop reads CSARDPGDGGPQHF.

The chain is built from TRBV6-1 and TRBJ1-2; TCRdb outputs TRBD1, but without DNA this stays unchecked. The CDR3 contains 13 residues. Germline CDR1 reads MNHNS; CDR2 reads SASEGT. The CDR3 sequence: CASSRQGAYGYTF.

The chain uses TRBV7-9 and TRBJ2-1. Germline lookup yields CDR1 SEHNR and CDR2 FQNEAQ (reference sequence). This CDR3 has 11 residues. CDR3 sequence: CVSRFYNEQFF. The whole variable domain, remainder taken from reference TRBV7-9 and TRBJ2-1, is DTGVSQNPRHKITKRGQNVTFRCDPISEHNRLYWYRQTLGQGPEFLTYFQNEAQLEKSRLLSDRFSAERPKGSFSTLEIQRTEQGDSAMYLCVSRFYNEQFFGPGTRLTVL.